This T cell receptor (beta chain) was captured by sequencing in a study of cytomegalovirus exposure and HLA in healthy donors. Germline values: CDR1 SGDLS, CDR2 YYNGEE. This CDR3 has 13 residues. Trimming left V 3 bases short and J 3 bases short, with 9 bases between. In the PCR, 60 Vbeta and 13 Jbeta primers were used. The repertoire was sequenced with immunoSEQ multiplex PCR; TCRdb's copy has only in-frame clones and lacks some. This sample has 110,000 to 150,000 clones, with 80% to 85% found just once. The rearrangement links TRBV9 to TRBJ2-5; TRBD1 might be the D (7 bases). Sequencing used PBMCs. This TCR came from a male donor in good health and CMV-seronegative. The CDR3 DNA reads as TGTGCCAGCAGCGGCGGGACAGAAGAGACCCAGTACTTC. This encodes CASSGGTEETQYF.